This T cell receptor (beta chain) was sequenced in a study of cytomegalovirus exposure and HLA in healthy donors (dated by TCRdb to 2017 to 2019). With regard to the full study: In an earlier analysis of 587 of the donors, approximately 300 Gb of sequence data and approximately 100 million unique TCR beta sequences from about 179 million T cells were reported. Roughly 300 gigabases of sequencing data and around 88 million unique TCR sequences made up an early release that covered 640 HLA-typed donors. Of the approximately 400 genotyped donors, 65% to 90% fell in the genetic ancestry cluster associated with self-reported Caucasian donors. The study aimed to test whether cataloging public T cell receptors could reveal signatures of past pathogen exposure. The study used immunosequencing to profile the T cell repertoires of some 600 subjects and linked those repertoires to cytomegalovirus serostatus. Along with the approximately 700-subject first cohort, a separate validation cohort of over 90 different subjects was used. High-throughput TCR immunosequencing, statistical association of individual TCRs with disease status, and machine learning were combined to predict cytomegalovirus infection status. In a later analysis, previously published TCR beta repertoires from 550 to 750 donors were re-analyzed and high-resolution HLA genotyping was added so that TCR occurrence patterns could be studied. In the later analysis, no new phenotypic data were used to find candidate immune exposures; instead, reliance was placed on TCR beta sequences and their occurrence across donors. To decide whether each TCR beta V gene segment behaved as functional or pseudogenic, an earlier analysis of some 600 of the donors relied on high-throughput TCR beta sequencing. Donor age, sex, ethnicity and CMV serostatus were compiled alongside the repertoire data. In a later genetic analysis, genome-wide SNP genotypes for about three fifths of the roughly 670 donors were used, and that subset was treated as a discovery cohort. All discovery cohort repertoires had been generated on a single sequencing platform. Both class I and class II loci were covered by HLA typing, at four-digit resolution. Typing coverage varied by locus: roughly 629-630 donors for A, B, C, DRB1 and DQB1; approximately 560 for DQA1; nearly 610 for DPA1; roughly 470 for DPB1. Several DR-DQ haplotypes were treated as single units for association and clustering because of strong linkage in the cohort. Among under 450 genotyped donors of the cohort, an average of around 240,000 unique TCR beta nucleotide sequences were sequenced per donor, 15% to 20% of them non-productive. Results the study describes overall, beyond this receptor: A later analysis reported that several top co-occurrence clusters appeared linked to parvovirus B19, influenza, CMV and Epstein-Barr virus. A further reported finding was that TCR beta sequences accurately predicted the HLA-A and HLA-B alleles for most subjects in the first cohort. A group of highly shared sequence variants was considered likely to be a technical artifact of the sequencing pipeline. An earlier analysis of approximately 500 of the donors showed that most TCR beta V segments appeared in productive rearrangements either about 87% or about 30% of the time, which broadly matched IMGT annotations. Because the 87-base-pair reads could not distinguish some IMGT-functional V segments, including TRBV6-2 and TRBV6-3, those segments were excluded. Across donors, most TCR sequences were observed very rarely, whereas some public TCRs were present in many individuals. According to a later genetic analysis, donors in an Asian-associated ancestry cluster had fewer N-insertions in productive TCRs than the approximately 630-donor mean. In a later analysis, some 17,000 TCR beta sequences were associated with specific HLA alleles at a false discovery rate of 0.05. Fewer than 20 rarely observed V segments, including chromosome 9 orphons, were excluded from the earlier analysis of 550 to 700 of the donors because counts were too low. The cohort was sequenced for TCR beta chains only, and without alpha or paired-chain data the features that could be detected were limited. The classifier was reported to diagnose cytomegalovirus status with high specificity and sensitivity in both the original cohort and the validation cohort. A later analysis found that most CMV-associated TCR beta chains appeared HLA-restricted, with HLA associations seemingly driven largely by CMV exposure. Correlated functional status among segregating V segments might reflect linkage disequilibrium, but an unknown experimental factor could not be ruled out. The presence/absence analyses assumed that sequencing depth was roughly uniform across donors, and that assumption may not be true. A later genetic analysis associated a missense DCLRE1C variant with V-gene and J-gene trimming of TCR beta chains, and an independent cohort replicated the association. Because some donors lacked HLA typing at each locus, the association tests relied only on the typed subset. Assigning TCR associations to individual alleles was difficult when HLA alleles, especially DR and DQ, strongly co-occurred. In a later analysis, TCR association rates were found to vary across HLA loci, with the most associated TCRs seen for DRB1 alleles and the fewest for HLA-C alleles. The authors suggested that the approach could potentially be generalized to other disease states and immunological phenotypes. In a later analysis, HLA-associated TCR beta chains were found to be more clonally expanded and to have lower generation probabilities than equally common non-associated chains. The study gave a list of 150 to 200 TCR beta chains associated with cytomegalovirus. In vitro tests confirmed that three of the cytomegalovirus-associated TCR beta chains recognize cytomegalovirus antigens. Immune exposure information for the cohort was limited to CMV serostatus.

In regard to this clone: What this receptor recognizes is not known. The germline gene is not matched at one end of the junction; a read error may be the cause.

The germline V gene provides CDR1 KGHSH and CDR2 LQKENI. Including cysteine and phenylalanine, the CDR3 has 12 amino acids. The only DNA kept is the CDR3, 36 bases in frame from the first base. The cohort comprised 670 or so healthy bone marrow donors. All cohort members were sampled while nominally healthy, although unrecorded immune exposures were likely present. The donor was CMV seropositive and was included in the group of approximately 300 seropositive cohort members. Each donor provided a peripheral blood sample, and peripheral blood mononuclear cells were used for TCR beta sequencing. Genomic DNA extraction from the blood cell samples was performed with the Qiagen DNeasy Blood Extraction Kit. Preparation of the library involved the immunoSEQ multiplex PCR assay. For the multiplex PCR, a mixture combining 60 forward primers for TCR Vbeta segments and 13 reverse primers for TCR Jbeta segments was used. The CDR3 region of rearranged TCR beta genes was amplified from genomic DNA with a multiplex PCR assay. Amplified TCR beta libraries were sequenced as 87-base-pair reads on the Illumina HiSeq System. As for how the authors treated the data: A later analysis tallied roughly 80 million unique TCR beta chains across the 650 to 750 repertoires, and approximately 11 million of those chains were shared by two or more donors. To remove PCR and sequencing errors, raw reads were error-corrected and collapsed into unique sequences using a nearest-neighbor algorithm that merged closely related sequences. V, D and J gene segments were assigned by aligning CDR3 sequences to IMGT reference sequences. For a sequence to be retained, at least a six-nucleotide match to both a V gene segment and a J gene segment was required. A rearrangement was called productive if the CDR3 had no stop codons and remained in frame with V and J, and every other rearrangement was called non-productive. CDR3 was defined by IMGT convention, running from the second conserved V-encoded cysteine to the conserved J-encoded phenylalanine. Sequences without an unambiguous match to a single V gene segment were excluded from the earlier analysis of about 600 of the donors. In an earlier analysis of about 590 of the donors, a V segment was called functional when productive rearrangements were above 56.7%, and segregating when the standard deviation between donors exceeded 5%. A statistical classification framework was developed to diagnose cytomegalovirus status using the catalog of TCR beta chain sequences. A later analysis assigned V and J genes by comparing TCR nucleotide sequences with IMGT/GENE-DB human TR gene sequences. Using the TCRdist pipeline, a later analysis assigned CDR3 sequences along with most-parsimonious VDJ recombination scenarios. A later analysis defined each TCR beta chain by its CDR3 amino acid sequence plus V-gene family, and excluded reads lacking a unique V-gene family. A later analysis removed 592 highly shared, low-generation-probability nucleotide sequences to deal with suspected cross-contamination and a sequencing artifact. For each public chain, a later analysis derived a clonal expansion index from normalized ranks of inferred template counts within each repertoire. Generation probabilities in a later analysis came from a VDJ recombination model fitted to out-of-frame rearrangements, and those results were checked against IGoR. In a later analysis, hypergeometric tests were used to score TCR-TCR, TCR-HLA and TCR-CMV co-occurrence, with a repertoire-size bias correction applied to TCR pairs. False discovery rates were estimated in a later analysis by permuting HLA or CMV assignments 20 times. In a later analysis, co-occurring TCRs were grouped using DBSCAN, and TCRdist sequence similarity was added for clustering within HLA-allele-positive subsets. Repertoires with fewer than 30,000 or more than 120,000 public chains were left out of co-occurrence clustering, as were about 5 repertoires with anomalous nucleotide sharing. As stored in TCRdb, this immuneACCESS dataset retains in-frame rearrangements with V and J assigned. A fraction of the clones does not appear; measured against another copy, unresolved V genes explain less than half of the discrepancy, and the remainder lacks a known reason. V and J calls and clone size are given by that table; D and trimming were obtained from the DNA. This sample comprises 150,000 to 200,000 clones, roughly 80% of them detected only once. 10% to 12% of the sample is taken by the ten largest.

The chain uses TRBV18 and TRBJ2-1; 8 nucleotides in the junction match TRBD1. What was sequenced was PBMCs. This sequence originates from a man aged 18 to 30 in good health and CMV-seropositive. CDR3 region: CASSPVGGQGLF. The DNA reads TGTGCCAGCTCACCGGTTGGTGGACAGGGTCTCTTC.